The sequence of this T cell receptor (beta chain) was determined in a study of blood T cell repertoires in COVID-19. Background on the study: Acute-phase and convalescent COVID-19 samples originated in the United States, Italy and Spain.

In its sample, this clone was seen once. Method: immunoSEQ multiplex PCR; TCRdb's copy keeps in-frame clones and lacks some. The sample includes fewer than 250,000 clones, roughly 87% of them seen just once. The V end was cut by 10 bases, the J end by 2 bases, with 15 bases between. The germline V gene encodes CDR1 ENHRY and CDR2 SYGVKD. This CDR3 spans 14 amino acids. The sequence derives from a woman aged 25 to 39 with acute COVID-19. Sequenced: PBMCs or T cells enriched from blood (not recorded which). This chain uses TRBV10-3 with TRBJ1-5; tentatively, D is TRBD1 (5 bases). CDR3 in DNA: TGTGCCACCCACTTGCGGGGCGGCAATCAGCCCCAGCATTTT. This gives the protein CATHLRGGNQPQHF.